The 20 T cell receptor beta chains below come from one sample, sequenced in a study of Graves' ophthalmopathy and Graves' hyperthyroidism. Using RNA transcripts, the TCR beta CDR3 regions were amplified. First-round RT-PCR used HTBI primers; second-round multiplex PCR followed. TCRdb itself ran the multiplex PCR reads through MiXCR, one entry per CDR3 protein. The repertoire has 200,000 to 300,000 distinct CDR3 sequences, about 47% of them found once; the top ten carry over 40%. Specimen: peripheral blood. These receptors originate from an adult man with Graves' ophthalmopathy.

This clonotype is a singleton in its sample. The chain employs TRBV11-2 and TRBJ2-7, with D unclear. This CDR3 has 15 residues. The V gene's germline CDR1 is SGHAT and CDR2 FQNNGV. Deletions cut 6 bases from V and 0 bases from J, with 15 bases between. For the CDR3, the DNA is TGTGCCAGCAGTCTTCCCGGGTCCAGCTCCTACGAGCAGTACTTC. It encodes CASSLPGSSSYEQYF.

This chain joins TRBV2 and TRBJ1-4; a possible D gene is TRBD1 (5 bases). The CDR3 is 12 amino acids. CDR1 is SNHLY and CDR2 is FYNNEI in the germline V gene. Trimming removed 8 bases from V and 8 bases from J, with 12 bases in between. The DNA for the CDR3 is TGTGCCAGCGGTGTAGGGGCCGAAAAACTGTTTTTT. As protein: CASGVGAEKLFF.

The rearrangement uses TRBV12-3 or TRBV12-4 and TRBJ1-5; no definite D call. V was cut by 4 bases and J by 11 bases, with 9 bases left in between. The CDR3 has 11 amino acids. CDR3 in DNA: TGTGCCAGCAGTTCAGGACCATCCCAGCATTTT. Protein sequence: CASSSGPSQHF.

V and J are TRBV5-4 and TRBJ1-2, with TRBD1 matching 10 bases. The CDR3 length is 14 residues. Per the germline V gene, CDR1 is SGHNT and CDR2 is YYREEE (reference sequence). V trimming: 3 bases; J trimming: 6 bases; junction bases outside the gene matches: 5. CDR3 loop: CASSWDRGGDGYTF. The CDR3 bases are TGTGCCAGCAGCTGGGACAGGGGAGGGGATGGCTACACCTTC.

V and J are TRBV20-1 and TRBJ1-2, with TRBD1 matching over 7 bases. The germline gives CDR1 DFQATT, CDR2 SNEGSKA (reference sequence). The CDR3 sequence is 14 residues long. V was pared by 7 bases and J by 8 bases, with 16 bases of the junction left unmatched. CDR3 bases: TGCAGTGGGGGACAGAGGACCCTTTGGGAGGGCTACACCTTC. Amino acids: CSGGQRTLWEGYTF.

V and J are TRBV19 and TRBJ1-6; a possible D gene is TRBD1 (6 bases). The ends were cut back, 5 bases at V and 4 bases at J, with 12 bases in the middle. Germline V gives CDR1 LNHDA, CDR2 SQIVND (reference sequence). CDR3 length: 15 residues. For the CDR3, the DNA is TGTGCCAGTAGTCCCACAGGGTCTTATAATTCACCCCTCCACTTT. It yields the protein CASSPTGSYNSPLHF.

This sequence joins TRBV2 and TRBJ2-7, with D maybe TRBD1 (6 bases). Trimming left V 6 bases short and J 0 bases short, with 15 bases between. This CDR3 has 15 residues. Looked up from germline, CDR1 is SNHLY and CDR2 is FYNNEI. The CDR3 loop reads CASREGHRYSYEQYF. In DNA form, the CDR3 reads TGTGCCAGCAGAGAGGGACACCGATACTCCTACGAGCAGTACTTC.

The DNA of the CDR3 is TGTGCCAGCAGCGCCTCCGGGACAGTTCTCACCGGGGAGCTGTTTTTT. Translation: CASSASGTVLTGELFF. The chain has TRBV9 and TRBJ2-2, with TRBD1 matching over 7 bases. Germline CDR1 reads SGDLS; CDR2 reads YYNGEE. V shed 3 bases and J 4 bases; nucleotides not matched to a gene: 9. The CDR3 loop spans 16 amino acids.

This clonotype was observed a single time. The rearrangement joins TRBV14 to TRBJ2-6; D unclear. V lost 1 base to trimming and J lost 4 bases, with 8 bases between them. In germline, CDR1 is SGHDN, CDR2 FVKESK. This CDR3 region has 15 residues. The CDR3 nucleotides read TGTGCCAGCAGCCAAGGGTCGAAGGGGGCCAACGTCCTGACTTTC. This encodes CASSQGSKGANVLTF.

The chain carries TRBV9 and TRBJ2-2, with TRBD2 as a possible D gene (7 bases). CDR1 and CDR2 from the germline V gene are SGDLS and YYNGEE. This CDR3 spans 15 amino acids. The V and J ends lost 8 bases and 0 bases respectively, with 14 bases between them. This chain's CDR3 is CASRRGGTNTGELFF. The CDR3 DNA sequence: TGTGCCAGTAGGAGGGGGGGTACGAACACCGGGGAGCTGTTTTTT.

This clonotype was detected only a few times. The V and J genes are TRBV13 and TRBJ2-7; D ambiguous. V was clipped by 7 bases and J by 2 bases, with 18 bases between them. CDR3 length: 15 residues. The V gene's germline CDR1 is PRHDT and CDR2 FYEKMQ (reference sequence). For the CDR3, the DNA is TGTGCCAGCACTCCCCGAGGAGCTTGGCCCTACGAGCAGTACTTC. Amino acid sequence: CASTPRGAWPYEQYF.

The chain combines TRBV12-3 or TRBV12-4 with TRBJ1-6; D unclear. This CDR3 is 15 amino acids long. The V and J ends lost 6 bases and 6 bases respectively, with 15 bases between them. Here the CDR3 reads CASSGGRNGNSPLHF. DNA for the CDR3: TGTGCCAGCAGCGGCGGACGGAATGGTAATTCACCCCTCCACTTT.

For this clonotype: The germline gene is not matched at one end of the junction; a read error may be the cause. The gene calls are TRBV10-3 and TRBJ1-1, with 9 nucleotides matching TRBD1. The germline V gene encodes CDR1 ENHRY and CDR2 SYGVKD. The CDR3 extends over 13 amino acids. The CDR3 region has the DNA TGTGCCAGCAGTTGGACAGGGGTAACTGAAGCTTTCTTT. Protein sequence: CASSWTGVTEAFF.

The chain joins TRBV15 to TRBJ2-7; TRBD1 or TRBD2 may be the D gene (5 bases each). Germline V gene sequence: CDR1 LNHNV, CDR2 YYDKDF (reference sequence). This CDR3 region has 15 residues. With 0 bases removed from V and 8 bases from J, the gap between germline ends came to 17 bases. The CDR3 DNA sequence: TGTGCCACCAGCAGAGATATAGGGCCGGGGCACAAGCAGTACTTC. Its translation is CATSRDIGPGHKQYF.

The chain has TRBV7-3 and TRBJ2-2; no firm D call. Germline-derived CDR1 and CDR2 are SGHTA and FQGTGA. The V and J ends lost 6 bases and 1 base respectively, with 12 bases between them. This CDR3 comprises 15 residues. The CDR3 nucleotides read TGTGCCAGCAGAGAAATGGGCCAGAACACCGGGGAGCTGTTTTTT. Translation: CASREMGQNTGELFF.

The chain uses TRBV5-4 and TRBJ2-7; 9 bases line up with TRBD2. With 4 bases clipped from V and 3 bases from J, the junction kept 8 bases outside the gene matches. Germline loops: CDR1 SGHNT, CDR2 YYREEE (reference sequence). The CDR3 spans 15 residues. As DNA, the CDR3 is TGTGCCAGCAGCGTAATGGGGCGGGAGGGCTACGAGCAGTACTTC. Residues: CASSVMGREGYEQYF.

This clonotype was observed a handful of times. The rearrangement uses TRBV4-2 and TRBJ1-4; D gene uncertain. Germline CDR1 reads LGHNA; CDR2 reads YNFKEQ. V was shortened by 5 bases and J by 5 bases, with 12 bases between the two germline ends. This CDR3 spans 14 amino acids. The CDR3 DNA reads TGTGCCAGCAGCTTATTAGAAAGAAATGAAAAACTGTTTTTT. It encodes CASSLLERNEKLFF.

This rearrangement joins TRBV20-1 to TRBJ1-2, with TRBD1 matching over 7 bases. Per germline, CDR1 DFQATT and CDR2 SNEGSKA (reference sequence). V trimming: 6 bases; J trimming: 6 bases; junction bases outside the gene matches: 19. This CDR3 is 16 amino acids long. CDR3 nucleotide sequence: TGCAGTGCGGATGGGACAGCGGGCCTTCGTGTGGATGGCTACACCTTC. Amino acid sequence: CSADGTAGLRVDGYTF.

The CDR3 is CASSPSRDRPYEQYF. CDR3 coding DNA: TGTGCCAGCAGCCCCAGTCGGGACAGGCCTTACGAGCAGTACTTC. This rearrangement joins TRBV7-8 to TRBJ2-7; 8 bases align to TRBD1. V trimming: 5 bases; J trimming: 4 bases; junction bases outside the gene matches: 10. The CDR3 sequence is 15 residues long. The germline gives CDR1 SGHVS, CDR2 FQNEAQ.

This chain connects TRBV20-1 to TRBJ2-3; weak D call: TRBD2 (5 bases). There are 14 residues in the CDR3. The V and J ends lost 5 bases and 4 bases respectively, with 16 bases between them. The V gene's germline CDR1 is DFQATT and CDR2 SNEGSKA (reference sequence). CDR3 nucleotides: TGCAGTGCTGCGGATCCCCTCGGGGCAGATACGCAGTATTTT. Its translation: CSAADPLGADTQYF.